The rows below give T cell receptor beta chains drawn from one sample of a study of cytomegalovirus exposure and HLA in healthy donors. Using immunoSEQ multiplex PCR, the repertoire was profiled, and TCRdb retains in-frame clones only, with some absent. The repertoire includes fewer than 150,000 clones, around 77% of them detected once, and roughly 5.9% sits in the top ten. Input material: PBMCs. The receptors shown here come from a woman aged 25 to 39 in good health and CMV-seropositive. The CDR3 runs from the conserved cysteine through the conserved F or W. D genes are given only for firm matches. Not every row has a clone size; where given, it reads once, few, many or a size class.

TRBJ2-7 NA TRBV6-1 NA TGTGCCAGCAGTTGGGACTTAGCGACCTACGAGCAGTACTTC CASSWDLATYEQYF
TRBJ2-5 TRBD2 TRBV5-1 few TGCGCCAGCAGCCCATCGACTAGCGGGGGGGCCAGGACCCAGTACTTC CASSPSTSGGARTQYF
TRBJ2-1 TRBD2 TRBV29-1 few TGCAGCGTAGCGGGACTAGCGGACTACAATGAGCAGTTCTTC CSVAGLADYNEQFF
TRBJ2-5 NA TRBV6-6 NA TGTGCCAGCAGTTCCGGGATTACGGAGACCCAGTACTTC CASSSGITETQYF
TRBJ1-4 NA TRBV7-9 NA TGTGCCAGCAGCCGTAGCGCCAATGAAAAACTGTTTTTT CASSRSANEKLFF
TRBJ1-1 NA TRBV6-6 NA TGTGCCAGCAGTCAGACCGCGGATCGGGGGAGCACTGAAGCTTTCTTT CASSQTADRGSTEAFF
TRBJ2-7 NA TRBV2 NA TGTGCCAGCAGAAAGGGCGGGGGCCCCTACGAGCAGTACTTC CASRKGGGPYEQYF
TRBJ2-7 TRBD2 TRBV6-5 NA TGTGCCAGCAGTTACGGGACTAGCGTAACCTACGAGCAGTACTTC CASSYGTSVTYEQYF
TRBJ1-1 NA TRBV15 NA TGTGCCACCAGCAGAGTAGAGTCCGGCACTGAAGCTTTCTTT CATSRVESGTEAFF
TRBJ2-5 TRBD2 TRBV5-1 once TGCGCCAGCAGAAGACCCCCACGTGGACTAGCGGGGGGTCCGGAGACCCAGTACTTC CASRRPPRGLAGGPETQYF
TRBJ2-7 NA TRBV30 NA TGTGCCTGGAGTGTACGGGGGTACGAGCAGTACTTC CAWSVRGYEQYF
TRBJ2-7 NA TRBV7-8 NA TGTGCCAGCAGCTTCGACTTCACCTACGAGCAGTACTTC CASSFDFTYEQYF
TRBJ2-2 TRBD2 TRBV9 NA TGTGCCAGCAGCCCTACGGCGGGGGGCAGGACCGGGGAGCTGTTTTTT CASSPTAGGRTGELFF
TRBJ2-7 TRBD2 TRBV30 NA TGTGCCTGGACACCCTCGGGGGGGCTATCGGGTGAGCAGTACTTC CAWTPSGGLSGEQYF
TRBJ1-1 NA TRBV7-3 once TGTGCCAGCAGCCGGGGGGCGGTGGGGACTGAAGCTTTCTTT CASSRGAVGTEAFF
TRBJ1-5 NA TRBV13 NA TGTGCCAGCAGCTTAGCGGGACAAAACAATCAGCCCCAGCATTTT CASSLAGQNNQPQHF